A single sample gave rise to the 19 T cell receptor beta chains below, sequenced in a study of blood T cell repertoires in COVID-19. Libraries were prepared by immunoSEQ multiplex PCR; TCRdb keeps only in-frame clonotypes and omits some of them. The data show roughly 350,000 clones, more than 70% seen once. The sequenced sample consisted of peripheral blood. These TCRs come from a woman between 65 and 79 years old with COVID-19, enrolled during active disease.

The chain recombines TRBV10-3 with TRBJ1-2; D is possibly TRBD1 (6 bases). The length of the CDR3 is 14 residues. Trimming cost V 0 bases and J 8 bases, with 13 bases left between them. Germline V gives CDR1 ENHRY, CDR2 SYGVKD. The CDR3 loop is CAISESKTGWGYTF. The CDR3 coding sequence is TGTGCCATCAGTGAGTCGAAGACAGGCTGGGGCTACACCTTC.

The chain is built from TRBV6-5 and TRBJ1-1, with a tentative D call TRBD1 (6 bases). Germline CDR1 is MNHEY and CDR2 is SVGAGI. CDR3 size: 13 residues. For the CDR3, the DNA is TGTGTCGTTTACAGGGCATGGGGCACTGAAGCTTTCTTT. Encoded protein: CVVYRAWGTEAFF.

This chain joins TRBV2 and TRBJ1-6; maybe TRBD1 (5 bases). CDR3 length: 15 amino acids. V lost 7 bases and J 3 bases, leaving 13 bases between the germline ends. Germline V gene lookup returns CDR1 SNHLY and CDR2 FYNNEI. DNA of the CDR3: TGTGCCAGCACTGAGACAGCCTACTATAATTCACCCCTCCACTTT. The encoded protein is CASTETAYYNSPLHF.

This chain connects TRBV19 to TRBJ1-1; tentatively, D is TRBD1 (5 bases). The V gene's germline CDR1 is LNHDA and CDR2 SQIVND (reference sequence). The CDR3 runs 13 residues. Trimming pared 7 bases from V and 0 bases from J, leaving 9 bases between. The CDR3 DNA is TGTGCCAGTAATGCCAGGGTGAACACTGAAGCTTTCTTT. It translates to CASNARVNTEAFF.

This clone was picked up a small number of times. The V call is TRBV6-5, the J call TRBJ1-2; 10 positions match TRBD1. Per germline, CDR1 MNHEY and CDR2 SVGAGI. This CDR3 region has 14 residues. Trimming took 6 bases from V and 3 from J; bases not matched to a gene: 4. The chain's CDR3 is CASRPTGGYYGYTF. The CDR3 nucleotides read TGTGCCAGCAGACCGACAGGGGGCTACTATGGCTACACCTTC.

V gene TRBV5-5 combines with J gene TRBJ2-7; 9 bases line up with TRBD1. The CDR3 runs to 14 residues. V lost 4 bases, J lost 3 bases, and 5 bases stayed unmatched. CDR1 and CDR2 from the germline V gene are SGHKS and YYEKEE (reference sequence). The CDR3: CASSRQTGGYEQYF. The DNA of the CDR3 is TGTGCCAGCAGCCGTCAGACAGGGGGCTACGAGCAGTACTTC.

This clone was seen more than once but under ten times. This chain uses TRBV7-2 with TRBJ1-2; tentative D call: TRBD1 (5 bases). The CDR3 has 13 residues. In germline, CDR1 is SGHTA, CDR2 FQGNSA. V lost 3 bases and J 1 base, leaving 6 bases between the germline ends. CDR3 nucleotide sequence: TGTGCCAGCAGCTTCGACAGTAACTATGGCTACACCTTC. Its translation is CASSFDSNYGYTF.

V usage is TRBV24-1 and J usage is TRBJ2-3, with D possibly being TRBD2 (5 bases). This CDR3 has 16 residues. With 4 bases removed from V and 0 bases from J, the gap between germline ends came to 13 bases. Germline V CDR1 and CDR2: KGHDR, SFDVKD. The CDR3, as DNA: TGTGCCACCAGTGAGAGGGTGTTTGGCAGCACAGATACGCAGTATTTT. The encoded protein is CATSERVFGSTDTQYF.

The chain links TRBV11-2 to TRBJ2-2; tentative D call: TRBD1 (6 bases). The germline CDR1 and CDR2 sequences are SGHAT and FQNNGV. The V end was cut by 10 bases, the J end by 6 bases, with 12 bases between. This CDR3 region has 12 residues. CDR3 DNA sequence: TGTGCCACCCGAACAGGGTCCGGGGAGCTGTTTTTT. Translated: CATRTGSGELFF.

The V call is TRBV21-1, the J call TRBJ1-6. TRBV21-1 is termed a pseudogene. CDR3 length: 14 amino acids. The CDR3 nucleotides are TGTGCCACCTCGGGGGTTAACTATAATTCACCCCTCCACTTT. The encoded protein is CATSGVNYNSPLHF.

The chain uses TRBV5-1 and TRBJ1-1; no firm D call. The ends were cut back, 4 bases at V and 6 bases at J, with 16 bases in the middle. Germline lookup yields CDR1 SGHRS and CDR2 YFSETQ. This CDR3 region has 14 residues. The CDR3 nucleotides are TGCGCCAGCAGCGTTGTAAGCTTCAACGCTGAAGCTTTCTTT. Translating gives CASSVVSFNAEAFF.

This chain joins TRBV3-1 (or the pseudogene TRBV3-2) and TRBJ2-3, with D possibly matching TRBD2 (6 bases). Germline loops: CDR1 LGHDT, CDR2 YNNKEL (reference sequence). This CDR3 contains 13 residues. V gave up 4 bases and J gave up 9 bases, with 14 bases separating them. The CDR3 bases are TGTGCCAGCAGCCTACCCGGGACTTCCACGCAGTATTTT. The encoded protein is CASSLPGTSTQYF.

J is TRBJ2-7 and V is TRBV28, with 8 bases aligning to TRBD1. Per germline, CDR1 MDHEN and CDR2 SYDVKM. Trimming cost V 10 bases and J 4 bases; bases outside gene matches: 6. The CDR3 has 12 residues. The CDR3 coding sequence is TGTGCCACCCGACAGGGGTGGTACGAGCAGTACTTC. Translating gives CATRQGWYEQYF.

In this sample, this clone turned up once. The chain links TRBV29-1 to TRBJ2-1, with a tentative D call TRBD1 (6 bases). The CDR3 is 15 amino acids. Deletions cut 1 base from V and 3 bases from J, with 13 bases between. Germline values: CDR1 SQVTM, CDR2 ANQGSEA. CDR3 amino acids: CSVEGLLRGYNEQFF. The CDR3 DNA follows: TGCAGCGTTGAAGGGCTCCTCAGGGGCTACAATGAGCAGTTCTTC.

To note about this clone: Different DNA sequences within this sample yield the same CDR3. The chain recombines TRBV5-1 with TRBJ1-2; the D gene is possibly TRBD1 (6 bases). There are 13 residues in the CDR3. The V and J ends lost 0 bases and 7 bases respectively, with 10 bases between them. The germline V gene encodes CDR1 SGHRS and CDR2 YFSETQ. The CDR3 loop reads CASSLAGRGGYTF. The CDR3, as DNA: TGCGCCAGCAGCTTGGCGGGCAGGGGTGGCTACACCTTC.

Turning to this clone: It is unclear where the CDR3 begins or ends on the DNA, so no DNA is shown, and the CDR3 is as TCRdb lists it. The chain links TRBV27 to TRBJ2-3; TRBD1 is the table's D call, not checked against the DNA. The CDR3 is 14 amino acids long, termini counted. Germline V gene sequence: CDR1 MNHEY, CDR2 SMNVEV (reference sequence). CDR3 residues: CASSFFFGPGTQYF.

The chain recombines TRBV4-2 with TRBJ1-5; D is unresolved. This CDR3 has 16 residues. Germline CDR1 LGHNA, CDR2 YNFKEQ. V lost 1 base, J lost 7 bases, and 17 bases lay in between. CDR3: CASSQAAGGMGQPQHF. The CDR3 nucleotides read TGTGCCAGCAGCCAAGCGGCGGGAGGGATGGGACAGCCCCAGCATTTT.

CDR3 sequence (DNA): TGTGCCAGCAGTTACTCGACTAGTAACTATGGCTACACCTTC. Amino acids: CASSYSTSNYGYTF. The J gene is TRBJ1-2, the V gene TRBV6-5; no firm D call. The V and J ends lost 0 bases and 1 base respectively, with 6 bases between them. The CDR3 loop spans 14 amino acids. Germline V lookup: CDR1 MNHEY, CDR2 SVGAGI.

This clone was counted between two and nine times. The gene calls are TRBV2 and TRBJ1-5; possibly TRBD1 for D (5 bases). Trimming took 3 bases from V and 6 from J, leaving 9 bases between them. The CDR3 loop spans 13 amino acids. Germline V gives CDR1 SNHLY, CDR2 FYNNEI. This chain's CDR3 is CASSDRVGQPQHF. The CDR3 nucleotides read TGTGCCAGCAGTGACAGGGTTGGTCAGCCCCAGCATTTT.